A selection of T cell receptor beta chains follows, all from one sample in a study of blood T cells in healthy people across ages. A single record per CDR3 protein comes from TCRdb applying MiXCR to the 5' RACE reads. Seen here are some 1.5 million distinct CDR3 sequences, roughly two fifths observed once, and the top ten hold roughly 3.7%. Sequencing was carried out using blood. Receptors originate from a woman aged 18-30 years in good health. Each CDR3 is given with its conserved first and last residue. The order of the fields is clone size, V gene, J gene, CDR3 length, D gene, CDR3 DNA, CDR3 protein. D genes are given only for firm matches. Rows give clone size only sometimes, using once, few, many, or a class for an expanded clone.

>few|TRBV6-2/TRBV6-3|TRBJ2-7|14|-
TGTGCCAGCAGTCACCCTAACCAACCCTACGAGCAGTACTTC
CASSHPNQPYEQYF
>-|TRBV7-4|TRBJ1-2|9|-
TGTGCCAGCAGCCTTGGCTACACCTTC
CASSLGYTF
>-|TRBV14|TRBJ1-1|17|-
TGTGCCAGCAGCCAGCTAGGGTTGGGACACCGGAACACTGAAGCTTTCTTT
CASSQLGLGHRNTEAFF
>-|TRBV7-9|TRBJ2-5|18|TRBD2
TGTGCCAGCAGGACCACCCGAGGGACTAGCGGGGGCCAAGAGACCCAGTACTTC
CASRTTRGTSGGQETQYF
>few|TRBV25-1|TRBJ2-7|15|-
TGTGCCAGCAGTGAATGGCAGGGAAAGAACCACGAGCAGTACTTC
CASSEWQGKNHEQYF
>few|TRBV20-1|TRBJ1-6|18|-
TGCAGTGCTAGGTTGAATAGGGGCCCTAGCTCCTATAATTCACCCCTCCACTTT
CSARLNRGPSSYNSPLHF
>many|TRBV20-1|TRBJ1-2|15|TRBD1
TGCAGTGCTAGAAGACAGGGGGGTTTTAACTATGGCTACACCTTC
CSARRQGGFNYGYTF
>-|TRBV6-2/TRBV6-3|TRBJ1-4|18|-
TGTGCCAGCAGTTACGACTTTGAGGACAACCCAACTAATGAAAAACTGTTTTTT
CASSYDFEDNPTNEKLFF
>-|TRBV6-5|TRBJ1-2|15|TRBD1
TGTGCCAGCAGTACACGACAGGGGCTGAACTATGGCTACACCTTC
CASSTRQGLNYGYTF
>-|TRBV29-1|TRBJ2-7|13|TRBD2
TGCAGCGCCCGACTAGCCCGATCCCGGGAGCAGTACTTC
CSARLARSREQYF
>few|TRBV9|TRBJ2-1|16|-
TGTGCCAGCAGCGTACGGGATCTTGGCTCCTACAATGAGCAGTTCTTC
CASSVRDLGSYNEQFF
>few|TRBV10-3|TRBJ2-7|15|TRBD1
TGTGCCATCAGTGAGTCAAGCAGGGGGCCACACGAGCAGTACTTC
CAISESSRGPHEQYF
>-|TRBV5-1|TRBJ1-2|16|-
TGCGCCAGCAGCTTGGACCCCCAGTCGGGTGCCTATGGCTACACCTTC
CASSLDPQSGAYGYTF
>-|TRBV12-3/TRBV12-4|TRBJ2-3|17|TRBD2
TGTGCCAGCAGTGCACGACTAGCGGGGGAGAGCACAGATACGCAGTATTTT
CASSARLAGESTDTQYF
>-|TRBV29-1|TRBJ1-2|14|-
TGCAGCGTTGTGGACGGGGGGAAACTCTATGGCTACACCTTC
CSVVDGGKLYGYTF
>-|TRBV29-1|TRBJ1-2|11|TRBD1
TGCAGCGGGATGACAGGGGCTGGCTACACCTTC
CSGMTGAGYTF
>few|TRBV29-1|TRBJ1-1|14|TRBD1
TGCAGCGTTGATGGGGGACAGGGGAACACTGAAGCTTTCTTT
CSVDGGQGNTEAFF
>-|TRBV5-1|TRBJ2-2|14|-
TGCGCCAGCAGCCAGGACATGAACACCGGGGAGCTGTTTTTT
CASSQDMNTGELFF
>-|TRBV7-9|TRBJ2-7|15|-
TGTGCCAGCAGCTTAGCTTACGCAGGAACCTACGAGCAGTACTTC
CASSLAYAGTYEQYF
>-|TRBV29-1|TRBJ2-1|15|TRBD1
TGCAGCGTTCCCCACTTAGACAGGGAAGGGTATGAGCAGTTCTTC
CSVPHLDREGYEQFF
>once|TRBV25-1|TRBJ2-7|13|-
TGTGCCAGCAGGGCCCCACAGGGCTACGAGCAGTACTTC
CASRAPQGYEQYF
>-|TRBV5-8|TRBJ1-1|14|-
TGTGCCACCCGGGGGCGGGGACTGAACACTGAAGCTTTCTTT
CATRGRGLNTEAFF
>-|TRBV12-3/TRBV12-4|TRBJ2-2|12|-
TGTGCCACCACAGGAATCACCGGGGAGCTGTTTTTT
CATTGITGELFF
>-|TRBV6-1|TRBJ2-1|15|-
TGTGCCAGCGGCCCTTTGGAGGGGAAATACAATGAGCAGTTCTTC
CASGPLEGKYNEQFF
>-|TRBV7-9|TRBJ1-2|15|-
TGTGCCAGCATTCGGGAGGGGTTTTATGGCTATGGCTACACCTTC
CASIREGFYGYGYTF
>few|TRBV11-2|TRBJ2-1|17|TRBD1
TGTGCCAGCAGCCTGGGACAGGTGGGGGTTACCTACAATGAGCAGTTCTTC
CASSLGQVGVTYNEQFF
>few|TRBV12-3/TRBV12-4|TRBJ2-7|14|-
TGTGCCAGCAGTGCGGGCGAGGGGGACTACGAGCAGTACTTC
CASSAGEGDYEQYF
>once|TRBV4-3|TRBJ1-4|15|-
TGCGCCAGCAGCCAAGATCTGCGTTTTGGTGAAAAACTGTTTTTT
CASSQDLRFGEKLFF
>few|TRBV5-1|TRBJ2-2|16|-
TGCGCCAGCAGCTTGCAGGGACGATCCGACACCGGGGAGCTGTTTTTT
CASSLQGRSDTGELFF
>-|TRBV6-6|TRBJ2-1|17|TRBD2
TGTGCCAGCAGTTACCCAAAGACTAGCGGGAGGGCCGGGGAGCAGTTCTTC
CASSYPKTSGRAGEQFF
>-|TRBV10-2|TRBJ2-5|17|TRBD2
TGCGCCAGCAGACACATAGCGGGGGGACTGTACCAAGAGACCCAGTACTTC
CASRHIAGGLYQETQYF
>few|TRBV6-2/TRBV6-3|TRBJ2-4|18|TRBD1
TGTGCCAGCAGTTACTCGAGGGCGGGACAGGTCCCGTTAAACATTCAGTACTTC
CASSYSRAGQVPLNIQYF
>-|TRBV7-2|TRBJ1-5|15|-
TGTGCCAGCAGCCCCGGGCCAGTAAGGGATCAGCCCCAGCATTTT
CASSPGPVRDQPQHF
>-|TRBV4-3|TRBJ1-1|15|-
TGCGCCAGCAGCCAAGACGCGGGGGGGCACACTGAAGCTTTCTTT
CASSQDAGGHTEAFF
>-|TRBV9|TRBJ1-5|16|-
TGTGCCAGCAGCGTAGGGGTGAGTGTCGGCAATCAGCCCCAGCATTTT
CASSVGVSVGNQPQHF
>few|TRBV5-1|TRBJ1-2|13|-
TGCGCCAGCAGCCCGACAGCCCTAAATGGCTACACCTTC
CASSPTALNGYTF
>few|TRBV2|TRBJ2-1|13|-
TGTGCCAGCGGCGACCAATACGTCAATGAGCAGTTCTTC
CASGDQYVNEQFF
>-|TRBV12-3/TRBV12-4|TRBJ1-1|15|-
TGTGCCAGCAGCTTAGGGGGATCCCCCCCTCTCGAAGCTTTCTTT
CASSLGGSPPLEAFF
>-|TRBV15|TRBJ1-2|16|TRBD1
TGTGTCACCAGCAGAGACGGGACAGGGGTTTTGTATGGCTACACCTTC
CVTSRDGTGVLYGYTF
>-|TRBV6-5|TRBJ2-7|16|-
TGTGCCAGCAGTTACCCCAACGGGAAGGGTTCCTACGAGCAGTACTTC
CASSYPNGKGSYEQYF
>few|TRBV6-6|TRBJ1-3|14|-
TGTGCCAGCAGCCTGAGTGGTCCTGGAAACACCATATATTTT
CASSLSGPGNTIYF
>-|TRBV29-1|TRBJ2-5|15|TRBD1
TGCAGCGTTGGGGCGGGACAGGGGGCTGGAGAGACCCAGTACTTC
CSVGAGQGAGETQYF
>-|TRBV4-3|TRBJ2-7|15|-
TGCGCCAGCAGTCCCAAGGTACGGGCCACCTACGAGCAGTACTTC
CASSPKVRATYEQYF
>few|TRBV2|TRBJ2-7|12|-
TGTGCCAGCACCAAGGAGGGCCACGAGCAGTACTTC
CASTKEGHEQYF